The clone carrying this TCR beta chain came up a few times. Its antigen is unidentified. Orbital computed tomography and thyroid ultrasound, together with serum TRAb and thyroxine and clinical symptoms, were used for diagnoses. The source of the sample is a study of T cells in Graves' hyperthyroidism and ophthalmopathy. Notes on the study in general: In validation, the model predicted ophthalmopathy. These predictions came a median about 6.5 months before onset. Most clonotypes expanded in the thyroid (above 0.001) were also present in blood.

The CDR3 regions of TCR beta were amplified from RNA transcripts. In the first-round RT-PCR of the TCR CDR3, the HTBI primer set was used. TCRdb reprocessed the multiplex PCR reads with MiXCR, giving one entry per CDR3 protein. Here the sample spans approximately 560,000 distinct CDR3 sequences, 46% being singletons. This CDR3 spans 15 amino acids. Trimming stripped 2 bases from V and 2 bases from J, with 12 bases between. The germline V gene encodes CDR1 SGHVS and CDR2 FQNEAQ. The sample comprised peripheral blood or thyroid tissue (not recorded which). The V and J genes are TRBV7-8 and TRBJ2-5; no clear D. This receptor was taken from a woman between 18 and 29 years old with Graves' hyperthyroidism. The CDR3 loop is CASSLLVTAQETQYF. Here the CDR3 DNA reads TGTGCCAGCAGCTTACTGGTGACGGCACAAGAGACCCAGTACTTC.